These 8 T cell receptor beta chains were all obtained from the same sample, sequenced in a study of response to subunit inactivated influenza vaccine. TCRdb reprocessed the RT-PCR reads with MiXCR, giving one entry per CDR3 protein. In the table there are 650,000 to 800,000 distinct CDR3 sequences, less than 20% of which are singletons. The source was PBMCs from blood, collected around 5 days after vaccination. The receptors come from a man in his fifties or sixties who received an inactivated influenza vaccine.

This clonotype was observed at least ten times. The rearrangement links TRBV5-1 to TRBJ1-2; 7 bases line up with TRBD1. V dropped 4 bases and J dropped 4; count of bases not matched to a gene: 4. The CDR3 loop spans 13 amino acids. Germline V gives CDR1 SGHRS, CDR2 YFSETQ. The DNA for the CDR3 is TGCGCCAGCAGCCGGGACAGCTTCTATGGCTACACCTTC. Its protein is CASSRDSFYGYTF. The full variable domain, its missing parts supplied by reference TRBV5-1 and TRBJ1-2, is KAGVTQTPRYLIKTRGQQVTLSCSPISGHRSVSWYQQTPGQGLQFLFEYFSETQRNKGNFPGRFSGRQFSNSRSEMNVSTLELGDSALYLCASSRDSFYGYTFGSGTRLTVV.

This clonotype was seen ten or more times. The chain uses TRBV7-2 and TRBJ2-5; no reliable D call. The CDR3 runs to 14 residues. Per germline, CDR1 SGHTA and CDR2 FQGNSA. The V end lost 3 bases, the J end lost 1 base, and 9 bases lay between the germline ends. Written as DNA, the CDR3 is TGTGCCAGCAGCTTGGGTCGGGTCCAAGAGACCCAGTACTTC. Translation: CASSLGRVQETQYF. Filled out from reference TRBV7-2 and TRBJ2-5, the complete variable domain reads GAGVSQSPSNKVTEKGKDVELRCDPISGHTALYWYRQSLGQGLEFLIYFQGNSAPDKSGLPSDRFSAERTGGSVSTLTIQRTQQEDSAVYLCASSLGRVQETQYFGPGTRLLVL.

The chain has TRBV20-1 and TRBJ2-1, with D unresolved. The CDR3 has 12 amino acids. Deletions cut 6 bases from V and 6 bases from J, with 12 bases between. Germline CDR1 reads DFQATT; CDR2 reads SNEGSKA (reference sequence). CDR3 region: CSALFGPNEQFF. In nucleotides, the CDR3 is TGCAGTGCCCTCTTTGGCCCCAATGAGCAGTTCTTC.

This CDR3 is CASSPNNRGEQFF. In nucleotides, the CDR3 is TGTGCCAGCAGTCCTAATAATAGGGGTGAGCAGTTCTTC. The V gene is TRBV12-3 or TRBV12-4, the J gene TRBJ2-1, with D perhaps TRBD1 (5 bases). The CDR3 extends over 13 amino acids. Trimming removed 5 bases from V and 9 bases from J, with 14 bases in between.

The sample holds many counts of this clonotype. The gene calls are TRBV6-2 or TRBV6-3 and TRBJ2-5; D unresolved. Germline V gene data show CDR1 as MNHEY and CDR2 as SVGEGT. The CDR3 length is 13 residues. Trimming took off 2 bases at V and 5 bases at J, with 9 bases between the two ends. In DNA, the CDR3 is TGTGCCAGCAGTTACCCTCTTCGGGAGACCCAGTACTTC. Its translation: CASSYPLRETQYF.

The genes are TRBV25-1 and TRBJ2-3; the D is unclear. The V gene's germline CDR1 is MGHDK and CDR2 SYGVNS. CDR3 length: 13 amino acids. Trimming cost V 3 bases and J 3 bases, with 7 bases left between them. Here the CDR3 reads CASSEKRTDTQYF. The CDR3 coding sequence is TGTGCCAGCAGTGAGAAGAGGACAGATACGCAGTATTTT.

V gene TRBV9 combines with J gene TRBJ1-2, with 8 bases matching TRBD1. The CDR3 covers 16 residues. The V gene end was trimmed by 3 bases and the J gene end by 5 bases; junction bases not matched to a gene: 12. CDR1 and CDR2 (germline): SGDLS, YYNGEE. In DNA form, the CDR3 reads TGTGCCAGCAGCGCGGGACAGGTCGGGTATCGGTATGGCTACACCTTC. It specifies CASSAGQVGYRYGYTF. The complete variable domain, with remaining parts taken from reference TRBV9 and TRBJ1-2, reads DSGVTQTPKHLITATGQRVTLRCSPRSGDLSVYWYQQSLDQGLQFLIQYYNGEERAKGNILERFSAQQFPDLHSELNLSSLELGDSALYFCASSAGQVGYRYGYTFGSGTRLTVV.

This clonotype was observed a few times. The rearrangement links TRBV7-9 to TRBJ1-1, with unresolved D. Between the trimmed V and J ends, which lost 5 bases and 5 bases, there was a span of 15 bases. Germline lookup yields CDR1 SEHNR and CDR2 FQNEAQ (reference sequence). This CDR3 region has 14 residues. CDR3 in amino acids: CASSGSEGRTEAFF. For the CDR3, the DNA is TGTGCCAGCAGCGGAAGCGAGGGCAGAACTGAAGCTTTCTTT. The complete variable domain, with remaining parts taken from reference TRBV7-9 and TRBJ1-1, reads DTGVSQNPRHKITKRGQNVTFRCDPISEHNRLYWYRQTLGQGPEFLTYFQNEAQLEKSRLLSDRFSAERPKGSFSTLEIQRTEQGDSAMYLCASSGSEGRTEAFFGQGTRLTVV.